This TCR beta chain was obtained from a study of T cell responses to AZD1222 COVID-19 vaccine. Study outcomes and limitations: Donors were mostly white British, more females; clonal diversity possibly underestimated. Spike-specific TCR breadth and depth rose after two AZD1222 doses. All repertoire sampling was performed exclusively after the peak T cell response.

CDR3 size: 14 residues. Germline V CDR1 and CDR2: SGHRS, YFSETQ. V lost 4 bases, J lost 4 bases, and 11 bases lay in between. Sequencing was performed with immunoSEQ multiplex PCR; in TCRdb, only in-frame clones are kept and a portion is missing. In the table there are nearly 110,000 clones, around 90% of which are singletons. In regard to this clone: Its antigen is not known.

The sequences come from peripheral blood, collected 28 days after the second AZD1222 dose. The source of this sequence is an adult who received the AZD1222 COVID-19 vaccine. V usage is TRBV5-1 and J usage is TRBJ1-4; D not certain. The CDR3 is CASSPDPSNEKLFF. The CDR3 nucleotides read TGCGCCAGCAGCCCGGACCCCAGTAATGAAAAACTGTTTTTT.